This T cell receptor beta chain was identified in a study of blood T cell repertoires in COVID-19 (dated by TCRdb to the early 2020s). Regarding the study in general: The collaborator samples originated in the United States, Italy and Spain and spanned the acute and convalescent phases of COVID-19. The material from the prospective study consisted of cDNA or gDNA derived from T cells, B-cell-depleted T cells, or PBMCs. Subjects who had been exposed to COVID-19, were actively infected with it, or had recovered from it provided the deeply sampled blood TCRbeta repertoires that made up the dataset. The repertoires were released in a freely available public database meant as a resource for research on the immune response to SARS-CoV-2. Samples came from the ongoing ImmuneRACE study (first 160 participants) plus 1,254 subjects from 6 global collaborators. Sample metadata almost always included a de-identified subject ID, COVID-19 status, age in years and sex. Where HLA class I and class II types were available, the types were taken from metadata supplied by the sample provider, not from assay-based typing. Here is what the overall study found, with its caveats: How much clinical and demographic metadata was included differed by source and by participant, and the metadata was provided uncurated.

The germline ends are 10 bases apart after V is trimmed by 2 bases and J by 0 bases. For CDR1 and CDR2, the germline V gene lists MNHEY and SVGEGT. The CDR3 goes from the cysteine to the phenylalanine over 16 residues. Of the read, only the CDR3 DNA is kept; its 48 bases are in frame from base 1. Remarks on this clone: Which antigen it targets is not known. The sample holds no much larger clone one base away, and base qualities are not on file.

TCRbeta CDR3 regions were amplified from genomic DNA using the immunoSEQ Assay, a bias-controlled multiplex PCR. In the original analysis: The number of nucleated cells in each sample was estimated from the amplification of reference gene primers within the assay. Sequence reads were collapsed and filtered to measure the absolute abundance of every unique TCRbeta CDR3 rearrangement. For each sample, productive Simpson clonality was calculated as the square root of Simpson's diversity index across productive rearrangements. Entries here come from immuneACCESS through TCRdb and include only in-frame sequences with V and J called. Some clones fail to appear in such tables; in the studies checked, an unresolved V gene covers under half of the shortfall, and the cause of the remainder is unknown. The V and J calls and clone size were taken over from that table, and D and trimming were inferred from the DNA. The sample table holds about 190,000 clones, of which more than 75% were seen once. About a sixth of the sample is held by the ten biggest clonotypes.

In the prospective study, participants were about 18 to 95 years old, resided in 25 or so geographic areas of the United States, and were enrolled through a virtual design. In the prospective study, participants were assigned to cohorts based on the clinical history participants reported in a screening survey and a study questionnaire. In the prospective study, mobile phlebotomists collected whole blood, serum and a nasopharyngeal or oropharyngeal swab from each participant. Additional blood draws and questionnaires over an approximately two-month period could optionally be provided by prospective study participants. Before DNA extraction, prospective study blood samples were shipped either frozen or at room temperature.

The sequence was collected from a woman between 45 and 60 years old with acute COVID-19. The sequencing input was PBMCs or T cells enriched from blood (not recorded which). The chain is encoded by TRBV6-2 or TRBV6-3 joined to TRBJ2-2; TRBD1 is a weak D gene call, 6 bases matching. The base sequence is TGTGCCAGCAGTTACGGGAAGGGGGCGAACACCGGGGAGCTGTTTTTT. It translates as CASSYGKGANTGELFF.